These T cell receptor beta chains were read from a single sample in a study of shared clonotypes between healthy human individuals. Libraries were prepared by immunoSEQ multiplex PCR; TCRdb keeps only in-frame clonotypes and omits some of them. The table records roughly 2,500,000 clones, more than 85% of them present only once. The sequencing sample was made of naive CD4+ T cells from PBMCs. The receptors stem from a man aged 18 to 35 in good health. Some clones in this sample may be carry-over from other donors' samples. Both conserved end residues are part of each CDR3. The D gene is left open where the match is weak.

v_gene: TRBV11-2; d_gene: TRBD2; CDR3aa: CASSITSGRSKNIQYF
v_gene: TRBV4-1; d_gene: TRBD1; CDR3aa: CASSQAGQGNYGYTF
v_gene: TRBV29-1; d_gene: -; CDR3aa: CSGSAGSNQPQHF
v_gene: TRBV19; d_gene: -; CDR3aa: CASSIAPSVSSYNEQFF
v_gene: TRBV11-3; d_gene: TRBD1; CDR3aa: CASSLARGTGTTGELFF
v_gene: TRBV4-3; d_gene: -; CDR3aa: CASSRSDTDTQYF
v_gene: TRBV9; d_gene: -; CDR3aa: CASSQGGVSGANVLTF
v_gene: TRBV28; d_gene: -; CDR3aa: CASSLLGAGSQETQYF
v_gene: TRBV7-9; d_gene: TRBD1; CDR3aa: CASSFSRGF
v_gene: TRBV7-3; d_gene: -; CDR3aa: CASSLKERAPRSGELFF
v_gene: TRBV5-1; d_gene: TRBD1; CDR3aa: CASSLAGQVDQPQHF
v_gene: TRBV29-1; d_gene: -; CDR3aa: CSVVPLGRSREQYF
v_gene: TRBV6-1; d_gene: -; CDR3aa: CASRHSGTANPQHF
v_gene: TRBV5-1; d_gene: -; CDR3aa: CASSSTGVNTEAFF
v_gene: TRBV6-1; d_gene: -; CDR3aa: CASSANPRSYEQYF
v_gene: TRBV29-1; d_gene: -; CDR3aa: CSVAGGRGINTEAFF
v_gene: TRBV28; d_gene: -; CDR3aa: CASSFWGLSGTTNEKLFF
v_gene: TRBV30; d_gene: TRBD1; CDR3aa: CAWRTMTGDFSGNTIYF
v_gene: TRBV5-1; d_gene: -; CDR3aa: CASSLGGDFQETQYF
v_gene: TRBV19; d_gene: -; CDR3aa: CASSPIRDPSPFAF
v_gene: TRBV29-1; d_gene: TRBD1; CDR3aa: CSVEDDRGREQYF
v_gene: TRBV28; d_gene: -; CDR3aa: CASSPGQSYEQYF
v_gene: TRBV9; d_gene: TRBD1; CDR3aa: CASSSGDRGRRETQYF
v_gene: TRBV10-3; d_gene: -; CDR3aa: CAINSRGVQETQYF